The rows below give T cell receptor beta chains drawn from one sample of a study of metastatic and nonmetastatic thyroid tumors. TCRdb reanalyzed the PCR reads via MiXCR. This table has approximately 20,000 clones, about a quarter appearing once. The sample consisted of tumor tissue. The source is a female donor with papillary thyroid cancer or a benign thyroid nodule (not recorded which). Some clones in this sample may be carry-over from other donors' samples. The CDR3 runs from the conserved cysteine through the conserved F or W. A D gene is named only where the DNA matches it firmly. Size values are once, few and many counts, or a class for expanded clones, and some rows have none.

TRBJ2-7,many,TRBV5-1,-,CASSFAGTGSSYEQYF,TGCGCCAGCAGCTTCGCCGGGACGGGGAGCTCCTACGAGCAGTACTTC
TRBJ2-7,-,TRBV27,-,CASKRSGTSPLGQYF,TGTGCCAGCAAGAGGAGTGGGACATCCCCCCTCGGGCAGTACTTC
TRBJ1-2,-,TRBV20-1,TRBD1,CSAVGSGRTGNYGYTF,TGCAGTGCTGTGGGCAGCGGGAGGACAGGAAACTATGGCTACACCTTC
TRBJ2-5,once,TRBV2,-,CASSEETQYF,TGTGCCAGCAGTGAAGAGACCCAGTACTTC
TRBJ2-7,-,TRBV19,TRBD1,CASSTRGTGGEEQYF,TGTGCCAGTAGCACTCGGGGGACAGGGGGCGAAGAGCAGTACTTC
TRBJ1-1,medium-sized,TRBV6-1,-,CASSFRVGLDTEAFF,TGTGCCAGCAGCTTCAGGGTCGGTCTGGACACTGAAGCTTTCTTT
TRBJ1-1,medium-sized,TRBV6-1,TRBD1,CASSQDRAQTEAFF,TGTGCCAGCAGCCAGGACAGGGCGCAGACTGAAGCTTTCTTT
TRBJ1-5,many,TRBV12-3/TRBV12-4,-,CASSLEAGREQPQHF,TGTGCCAGCAGTTTAGAGGCGGGGCGGGAACAGCCCCAGCATTTT
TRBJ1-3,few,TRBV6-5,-,CASSYSSGFGNTIYF,TGTGCCAGCAGTTACTCTTCAGGATTTGGAAACACCATATATTTT
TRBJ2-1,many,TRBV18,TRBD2,CASSPLGAGGHNEQFF,TGTGCCAGCTCACCCCTAGGGGCGGGAGGCCACAATGAGCAGTTCTTC
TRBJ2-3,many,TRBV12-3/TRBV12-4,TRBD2,CASRITSGHTDTQYF,TGTGCCAGCAGGATTACTAGCGGGCACACAGATACGCAGTATTTT
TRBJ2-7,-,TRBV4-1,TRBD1,CASSQTGGLAYEQYF,TGCGCCAGCAGCCAAACAGGGGGCCTGGCCTACGAGCAGTACTTC
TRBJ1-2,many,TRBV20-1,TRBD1,CSARLRTGEEGYTF,TGCAGTGCTAGACTACGAACAGGGGAGGAAGGCTACACCTTC
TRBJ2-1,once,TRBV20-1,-,CSARDSTRGSSYNEQFF,TGCAGTGCTAGAGATTCCACTCGAGGGAGCTCCTACAATGAGCAGTTCTTC
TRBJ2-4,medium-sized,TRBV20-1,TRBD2,CSTYRAGGKNIQYF,TGCAGTACATACAGGGCGGGAGGCAAAAACATTCAGTACTTC
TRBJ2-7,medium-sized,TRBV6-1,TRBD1,CASNSGQGAFEQYF,TGTGCCAGCAATTCGGGACAGGGGGCATTCGAGCAGTACTTC
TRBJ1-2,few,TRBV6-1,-,CASTVRGDGYTF,TGTGCCAGCACAGTACGCGGGGATGGCTACACCTTC
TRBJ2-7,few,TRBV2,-,CASSPPQKAPNEQYF,TGTGCCAGCAGTCCCCCCCAGAAGGCCCCTAACGAGCAGTACTTC
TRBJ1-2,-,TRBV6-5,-,CASRLTTCENYGYTF,TGTGCCAGCAGGTTAACGACATGTGAGAACTATGGCTACACCTTC
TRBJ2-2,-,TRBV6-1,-,CASSQPGWGTGELFF,TGTGCCAGCAGTCAACCGGGATGGGGCACCGGGGAGCTGTTTTTT
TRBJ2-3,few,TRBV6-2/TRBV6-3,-,CAILKSGATSTDTQYF,TGTGCCATTCTCAAGAGCGGAGCTACTAGCACAGATACGCAGTATTTT
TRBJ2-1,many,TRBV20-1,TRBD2,CSASRTSGSNEQFF,TGCAGTGCTAGTCGTACTAGCGGGAGTAATGAGCAGTTCTTC
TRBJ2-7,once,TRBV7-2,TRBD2,CASSVDIGRAPEQYF,TGTGCCAGCAGCGTAGACATCGGGAGGGCGCCCGAGCAGTACTTC
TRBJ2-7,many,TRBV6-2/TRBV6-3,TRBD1,CASSFGTGSEQYF,TGTGCCAGCAGTTTTGGGACAGGGTCCGAGCAGTACTTC
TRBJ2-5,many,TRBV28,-,CASSLSQGVETQYF,TGTGCCAGCAGTTTATCCCAGGGAGTGGAGACCCAGTACTTC
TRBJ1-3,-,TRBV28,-,CASNQGFPGNTIYF,TGTGCCAGCAATCAGGGTTTCCCTGGAAACACCATATATTTT
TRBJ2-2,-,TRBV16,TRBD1,CASSQSDRVTGELFF,TGTGCCAGCAGCCAATCAGACAGGGTCACCGGGGAGCTGTTTTTT
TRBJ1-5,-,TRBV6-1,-,CASSQGSNQPQHF,TGTGCCAGCAGCCAGGGGAGCAATCAGCCCCAGCATTTT